The T cell receptor beta chain under discussion was sequenced for a study of shared clonotypes between healthy human individuals. The CDR3 sequence is 12 residues long. Germline V lookup: CDR1 LNHDA, CDR2 SQIVND (reference sequence). V was pared by 5 bases and J by 18 bases, with 17 bases between. Several immunoSEQ plates held equal portions of the genomic DNA taken from each subset. Method: immunoSEQ multiplex PCR; TCRdb's copy keeps in-frame clones and lacks some. This sample yields 950,000 to 1,100,000 clones, of which 65% to 80% are seen a single time; approximately 1.3% belongs to the top ten. The material sequenced was memory CD4+ T cells sorted from blood. Subset meaning: CD45RA-negative fraction. This clonotype was sampled from a man younger than 35 in good health. V is TRBV19 and J is TRBJ1-6; D is unresolved. The CDR3 here is CASSGTSRIHHF. The CDR3 bases are TGTGCCAGTAGTGGCACGTCACGAATTCACCACTTT.